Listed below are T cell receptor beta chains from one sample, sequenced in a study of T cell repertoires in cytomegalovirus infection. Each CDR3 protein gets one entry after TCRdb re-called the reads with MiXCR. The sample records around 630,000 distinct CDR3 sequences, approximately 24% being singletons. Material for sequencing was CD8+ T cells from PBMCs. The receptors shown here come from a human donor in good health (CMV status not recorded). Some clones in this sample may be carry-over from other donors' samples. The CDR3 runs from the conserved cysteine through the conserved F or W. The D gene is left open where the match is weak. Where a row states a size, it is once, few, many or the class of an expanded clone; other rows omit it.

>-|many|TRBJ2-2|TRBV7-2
CASSFHEGRELFF
TGTGCCAGCAGCTTCCACGAAGGGAGGGAGCTGTTTTTT
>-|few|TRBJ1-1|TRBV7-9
CASSGDINTEAFF
TGTGCCAGCAGCGGGGACATTAACACTGAAGCTTTCTTT
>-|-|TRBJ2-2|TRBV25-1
CASSPHGGGANTGELFF
TGTGCCAGCAGTCCCCACGGTGGAGGGGCGAACACCGGGGAGCTGTTTTTT
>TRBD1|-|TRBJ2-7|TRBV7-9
CASSGRGQSSYEQYF
TGTGCCAGCAGCGGACGGGGACAGAGCTCCTACGAGCAGTACTTC
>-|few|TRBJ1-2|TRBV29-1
CSATGRYGYTF
TGCAGCGCCACAGGGCGTTATGGCTACACCTTC
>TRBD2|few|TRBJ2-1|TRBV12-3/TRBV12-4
CASSSETSGLNEQFF
TGTGCCAGCAGTTCGGAGACTAGCGGTTTAAATGAGCAGTTCTTC
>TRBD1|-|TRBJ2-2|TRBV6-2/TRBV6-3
CASSFTGTGAPNTGELFF
TGTGCCAGCAGTTTCACCGGGACAGGGGCGCCGAACACCGGGGAGCTGTTTTTT
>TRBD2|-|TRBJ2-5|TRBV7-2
CASSALAGGPPARETQYF
TGTGCCAGCAGCGCTCTAGCGGGAGGGCCCCCCGCGCGTGAGACCCAGTACTTC
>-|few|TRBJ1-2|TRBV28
CASSLSRGARGNKDYGYTF
TGTGCCAGCAGTTTATCTCGAGGTGCCAGGGGCAACAAAGATTATGGCTACACCTTC
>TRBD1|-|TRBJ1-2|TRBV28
CASTWTGGDGYTF
TGTGCCAGCACTTGGACAGGGGGCGACGGCTACACCTTC
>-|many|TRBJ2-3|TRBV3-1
CASSQSGSTDTQYF
TGTGCCAGCAGCCAATCCGGTAGCACAGATACGCAGTATTTT
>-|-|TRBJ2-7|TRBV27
CASSLTGHRYEQYF
TGTGCCAGCAGTTTAACGGGACACCGCTACGAGCAGTACTTC
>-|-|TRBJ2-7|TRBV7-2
CVSSLVRRGVPYEQYF
TGTGTCAGCAGCTTGGTACGCAGGGGAGTTCCCTACGAGCAGTACTTC
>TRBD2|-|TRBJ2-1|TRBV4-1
CASSLQERGGNEQFF
TGCGCCAGCAGCCTTCAGGAGCGGGGGGGCAATGAGCAGTTCTTC
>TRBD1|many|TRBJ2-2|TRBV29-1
CSVRFGTGDTGELFF
TGCAGCGTTCGATTCGGGACAGGGGACACCGGGGAGCTGTTTTTT
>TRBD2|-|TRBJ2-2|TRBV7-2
CASNLVPPGGGTKYGELFF
TGTGCCAGCAACTTAGTCCCGCCTGGCGGGGGGACCAAGTACGGGGAGCTGTTTTTT
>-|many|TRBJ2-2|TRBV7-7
CASSKKPNTGELFF
TGTGCTAGCTCGAAAAAACCGAACACCGGGGAGCTGTTTTTT
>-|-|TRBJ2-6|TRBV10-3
CAIIGEANVLTF
TGTGCCATCATCGGGGAGGCCAACGTCCTGACTTTC
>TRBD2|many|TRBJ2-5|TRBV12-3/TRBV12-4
CASSPREAWEETQYF
TGTGCCAGCAGTCCGCGGGAGGCCTGGGAGGAGACCCAGTACTTC
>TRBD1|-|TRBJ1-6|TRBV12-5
CASGLGTGGRNSPLHF
TGTGCTAGTGGTTTGGGTACAGGGGGCCGCAATTCACCCCTCCACTTT